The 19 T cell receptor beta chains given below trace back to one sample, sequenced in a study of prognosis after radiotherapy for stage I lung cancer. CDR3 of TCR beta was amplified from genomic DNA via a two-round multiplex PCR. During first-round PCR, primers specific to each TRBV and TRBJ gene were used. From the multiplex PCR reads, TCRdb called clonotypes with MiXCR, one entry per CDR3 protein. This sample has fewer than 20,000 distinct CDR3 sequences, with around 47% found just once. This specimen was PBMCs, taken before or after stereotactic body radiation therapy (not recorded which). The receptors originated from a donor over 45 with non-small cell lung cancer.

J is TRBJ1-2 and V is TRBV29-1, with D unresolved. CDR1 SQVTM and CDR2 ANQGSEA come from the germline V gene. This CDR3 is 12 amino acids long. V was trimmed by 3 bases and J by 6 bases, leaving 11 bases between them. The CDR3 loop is CSVDESSDGYTF. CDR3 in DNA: TGCAGCGTTGACGAATCGTCAGATGGCTACACCTTC.

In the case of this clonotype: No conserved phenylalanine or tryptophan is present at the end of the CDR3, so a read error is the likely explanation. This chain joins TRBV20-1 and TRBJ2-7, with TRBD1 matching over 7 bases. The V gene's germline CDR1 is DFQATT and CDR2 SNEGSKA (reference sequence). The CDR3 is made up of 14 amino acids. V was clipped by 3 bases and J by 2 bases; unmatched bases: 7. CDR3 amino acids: CSARTGQATYEQYL. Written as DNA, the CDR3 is TGCAGTGCTAGGACCGGACAGGCGACCTACGAGCAGTACTTG.

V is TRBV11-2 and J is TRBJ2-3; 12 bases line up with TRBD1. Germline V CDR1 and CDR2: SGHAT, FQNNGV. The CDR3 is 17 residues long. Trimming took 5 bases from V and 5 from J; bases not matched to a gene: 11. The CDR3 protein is CASSRPSGQGAEDTQYF. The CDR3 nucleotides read TGTGCCAGCAGCCGACCGTCGGGACAGGGGGCCGAAGATACGCAGTATTTT. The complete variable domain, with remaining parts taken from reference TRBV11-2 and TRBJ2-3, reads EAGVAQSPRYKIIEKRQSVAFWCNPISGHATLYWYQQILGQGPKLLIQFQNNGVVDDSQLPKDRFSAERLKGVDSTLKIQPAKLEDSAVYLCASSRPSGQGAEDTQYFGPGTRLTVL.

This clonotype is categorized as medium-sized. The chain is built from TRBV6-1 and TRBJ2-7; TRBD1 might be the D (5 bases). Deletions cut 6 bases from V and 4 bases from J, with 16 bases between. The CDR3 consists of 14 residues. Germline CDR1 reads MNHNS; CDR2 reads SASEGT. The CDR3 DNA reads TGTGCCAGCAGGAACTCAGGGAATCCATACGAGCAGTACTTC. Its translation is CASRNSGNPYEQYF.

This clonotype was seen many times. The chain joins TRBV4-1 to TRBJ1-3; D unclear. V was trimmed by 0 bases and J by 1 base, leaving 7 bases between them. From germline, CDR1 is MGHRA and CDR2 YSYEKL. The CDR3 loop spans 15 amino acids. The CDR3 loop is CASSQESFSGNTIYF. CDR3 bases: TGCGCCAGCAGCCAAGAGTCATTTTCTGGAAACACCATATATTTT.

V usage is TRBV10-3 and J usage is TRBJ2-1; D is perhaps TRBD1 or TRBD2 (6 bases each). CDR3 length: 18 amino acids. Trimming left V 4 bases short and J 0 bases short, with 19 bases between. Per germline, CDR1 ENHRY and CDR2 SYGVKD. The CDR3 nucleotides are TGTGCCATCAGTGTGGGCAGGGGAGGCTGGCGCTCCTACAATGAGCAGTTCTTC. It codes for CAISVGRGGWRSYNEQFF.

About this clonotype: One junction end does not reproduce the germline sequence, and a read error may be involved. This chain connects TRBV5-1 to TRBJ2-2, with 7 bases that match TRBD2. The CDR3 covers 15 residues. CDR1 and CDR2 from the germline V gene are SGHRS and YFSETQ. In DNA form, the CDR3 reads TGCGCCAGCAGCTTGGTCCTTGTTACAAGCGGGGAGCCGTTTTTT. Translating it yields CASSLVLVTSGEPFF.

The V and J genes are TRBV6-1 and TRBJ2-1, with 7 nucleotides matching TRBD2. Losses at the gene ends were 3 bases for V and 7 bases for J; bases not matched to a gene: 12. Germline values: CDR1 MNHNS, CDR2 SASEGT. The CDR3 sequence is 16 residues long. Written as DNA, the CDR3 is TGTGCCAGCAGTGATTCCCTAGCGGTAGATAGAAATGAGCAGTTCTTC. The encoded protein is CASSDSLAVDRNEQFF.

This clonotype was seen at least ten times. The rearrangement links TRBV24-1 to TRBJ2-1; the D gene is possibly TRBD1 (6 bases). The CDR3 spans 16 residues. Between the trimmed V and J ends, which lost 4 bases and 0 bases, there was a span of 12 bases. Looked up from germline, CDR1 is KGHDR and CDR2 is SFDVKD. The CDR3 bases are TGTGCCACCAGTGAAAGACAGGTGAGCTCCTACAATGAGCAGTTCTTC. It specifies CATSERQVSSYNEQFF.

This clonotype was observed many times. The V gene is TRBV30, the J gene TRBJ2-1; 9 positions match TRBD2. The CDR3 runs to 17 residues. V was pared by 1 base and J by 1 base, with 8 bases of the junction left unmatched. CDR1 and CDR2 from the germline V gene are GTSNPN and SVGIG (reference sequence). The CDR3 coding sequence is TGTGCCTGGAGTGGATTGAGTAGCGGGAGTTCCTACAATGAGCAGTTCTTC. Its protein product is CAWSGLSSGSSYNEQFF.

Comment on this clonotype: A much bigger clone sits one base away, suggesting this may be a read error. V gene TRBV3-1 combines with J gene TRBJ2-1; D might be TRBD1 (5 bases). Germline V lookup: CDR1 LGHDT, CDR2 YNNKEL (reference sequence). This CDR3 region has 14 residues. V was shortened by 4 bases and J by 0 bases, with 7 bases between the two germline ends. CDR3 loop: CASSRGLSYNEQFF. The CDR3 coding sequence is TGTGCCAGCAGCCGGGGCCTCTCCTACAATGAGCAGTTCTTC.

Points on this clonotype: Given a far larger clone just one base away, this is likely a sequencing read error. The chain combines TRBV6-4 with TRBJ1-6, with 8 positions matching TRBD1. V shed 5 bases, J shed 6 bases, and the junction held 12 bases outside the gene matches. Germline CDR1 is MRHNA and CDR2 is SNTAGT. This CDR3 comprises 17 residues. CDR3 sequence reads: CASSYGDRGSCNSPLHF. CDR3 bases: TGTGCCAGCAGTTACGGAGACAGGGGCTCGTGTAATTCACCCCTCCACTTT.

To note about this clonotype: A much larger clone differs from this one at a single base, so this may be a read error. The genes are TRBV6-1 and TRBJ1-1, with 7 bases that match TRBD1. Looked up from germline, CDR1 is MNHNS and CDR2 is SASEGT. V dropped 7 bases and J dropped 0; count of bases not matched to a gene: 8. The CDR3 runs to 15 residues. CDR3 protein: CASIGTVLLNTEAFF. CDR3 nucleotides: TGTGCCAGCATAGGGACAGTATTATTGAACACTGAAGCTTTCTTT.

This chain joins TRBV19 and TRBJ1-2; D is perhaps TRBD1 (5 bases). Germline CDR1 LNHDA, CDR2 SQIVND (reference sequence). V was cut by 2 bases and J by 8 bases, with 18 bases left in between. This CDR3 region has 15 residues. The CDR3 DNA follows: TGTGCCAGTAGTATACTGAACGGGGGGGGTTTGGGCTACACCTTC. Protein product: CASSILNGGGLGYTF.

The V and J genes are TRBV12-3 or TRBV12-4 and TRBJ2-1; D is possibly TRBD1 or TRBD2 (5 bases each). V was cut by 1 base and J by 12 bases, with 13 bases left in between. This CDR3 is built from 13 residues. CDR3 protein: CASSLGEGNRQFF. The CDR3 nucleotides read TGTGCCAGCAGTTTAGGTGAGGGGAACAGGCAGTTCTTC.

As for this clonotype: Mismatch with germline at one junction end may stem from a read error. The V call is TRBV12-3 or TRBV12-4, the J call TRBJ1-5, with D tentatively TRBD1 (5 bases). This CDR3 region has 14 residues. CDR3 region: CASSFPGSGQPRHF. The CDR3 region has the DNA TGTGCCAGCAGTTTCCCAGGGTCTGGGCAGCCCCGGCATTTT.

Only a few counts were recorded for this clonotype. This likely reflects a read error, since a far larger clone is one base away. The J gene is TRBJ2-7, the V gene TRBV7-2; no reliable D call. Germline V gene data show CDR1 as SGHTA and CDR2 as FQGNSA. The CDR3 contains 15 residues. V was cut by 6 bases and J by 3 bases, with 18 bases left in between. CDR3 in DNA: TGTGCCAGCAGTGCACCTCCCCCGAAGGTCTACGAGCAGTACTTC. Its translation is CASSAPPPKVYEQYF.

The CDR3 bases are TGTGCCAGAAGCCGAGGCGGCCTGAACACTGAAGCTTTCTTT. Translated, it gives CARSRGGLNTEAFF. The gene calls are TRBV7-9 and TRBJ1-1, with no clear D. V was pared by 9 bases and J by 0 bases, with 14 bases between. Looked up from germline, CDR1 is SEHNR and CDR2 is FQNEAQ (reference sequence). The CDR3 length is 14 residues.

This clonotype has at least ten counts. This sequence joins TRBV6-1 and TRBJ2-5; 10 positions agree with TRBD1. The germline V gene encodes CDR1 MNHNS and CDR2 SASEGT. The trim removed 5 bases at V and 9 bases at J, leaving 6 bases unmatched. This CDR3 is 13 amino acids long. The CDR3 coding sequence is TGTGCCAGCAGTCCGACAGGGGGCCGCTCCCAGTACTTC. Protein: CASSPTGGRSQYF.